This T cell receptor beta chain was recorded in a study of T cell repertoires in cytomegalovirus infection. Study observations and caveats: Within the response measured ex vivo, HLA-C-restricted CMV-specific TCR beta clonotypes were dominant.

The sample holds a few counts of this clonotype. Antigen specificity is unknown. The V and J ends lost 5 bases and 4 bases, in that order; junction bases with no gene match: 8. Germline-derived CDR1 and CDR2 are MNHNY and SVGAGI (reference sequence). The length of the CDR3 is 16 residues. TCRdb reprocessed the reads via MiXCR and lists one record per CDR3 protein. The sample contains roughly 990,000 distinct CDR3 sequences, under 40% of which appear only once. This receptor was taken from a human donor in good health (CMV status not recorded). Some clones in this sample may be carry-over from other donors' samples. The input for sequencing was cultured CD8+ T cells from PBMCs, taken from culture after CMV antigen stimulation. The V call is TRBV6-6, the J call TRBJ2-5; 12 nucleotides agree with TRBD2. The CDR3 sequence: CASSTRLAGVGETQYF. As DNA, the CDR3 is TGTGCCAGCAGTACCCGACTAGCGGGGGTAGGAGAGACCCAGTACTTC.